One TCR beta chain is described in this entry. This sample is part of a study of T cell changes during pregnancy in multiple sclerosis. Trimming took 5 bases from V and 4 from J, leaving 16 bases between them. CDR3 size: 14 residues. Germline lookup yields CDR1 SGDLS and CDR2 YYNGEE. This table comes from immunoSEQ multiplex PCR, and its TCRdb copy is limited to in-frame clones, with some not included. The table shows about 22,000 clones, with 75% to 95% occurring only once. This sequence joins TRBV9 and TRBJ2-7, with D perhaps TRBD2 (6 bases). This TCR was recovered from a female donor in good health, enrolled as a control in a pregnancy study. Sample: CD4+ T cells from peripheral blood mononuclear cells, taken in the third trimester of pregnancy. CDR3 sequence: CASSRGLSGYEQYF. The CDR3 bases are TGTGCCAGCAGTCGGGGACTTAGTGGGTACGAGCAGTACTTC.